This T cell receptor (beta chain) was recorded in a study of T cell responses to AZD1222 COVID-19 vaccine. V lost 5 bases to trimming and J lost 6 bases, with 21 bases between them. Germline V lookup: CDR1 SGHRS, CDR2 YFSETQ. The CDR3 sequence is 15 residues long. Study observations and caveats: Vaccine-related CD4 TCRs covered spike, predominating at 160-218 and 743-854.

Remarks on this clone: Its antigen is unidentified.

Sequencing used immunoSEQ multiplex PCR; TCRdb keeps in-frame clones, though not all of them. This table holds about 40,000 clones, over 75% found once. The clonotype was recovered from an adult who received the MenACWY meningococcal vaccine as a control. This specimen was peripheral blood, taken 28 days after the second dose of the MenACWY control vaccine. The V call is TRBV5-1, the J call TRBJ2-7, with a tentative D call TRBD1 (7 bases). CDR3 in DNA: TGCGCCAGCAGACCCCCTGGGGCCCAGGGGGGCGAGCAGTACTTC. Translation gives CASRPPGAQGGEQYF.